This T cell receptor (beta chain) appears in the sequencing data of a study of blood T cell repertoires in COVID-19. Overall study: There were acute and convalescent COVID-19 samples, and they came from the United States, Italy and Spain.

In the original analysis: The authors estimated nucleated cell counts from reference gene primer amplification. TCRdb keeps only in-frame clones here, not all; method: immunoSEQ multiplex PCR. V, J and clone size reflect that table, while D and trimming were determined from the DNA. The table has 280,000 or so clones, approximately 88% seen once; the top ten hold 9.4%. The CDR3 extends over 15 amino acids. The V gene end was trimmed by 6 bases and the J gene end by 2 bases; junction bases not matched to a gene: 8. Per germline, CDR1 SGHAT and CDR2 FQNNGV. The chain employs TRBV11-2 and TRBJ1-2, with 8 bases aligning to TRBD1. The source material was peripheral blood. This clonotype was sampled from a man aged 18 to 30 with active or convalescent COVID-19. CDR3 in DNA: TGTGCCAGCAGACGTCCAGGGGGCGCGAACTATGGCTACACCTTC. As protein: CASRRPGGANYGYTF. The variable domain in full, with the rest retrieved from reference TRBV11-2 and TRBJ1-2, is EAGVAQSPRYKIIEKRQSVAFWCNPISGHATLYWYQQILGQGPKLLIQFQNNGVVDDSQLPKDRFSAERLKGVDSTLKIQPAKLEDSAVYLCASRRPGGANYGYTFGSGTRLTVV.